This paragraph covers one T cell receptor (beta chain) sequence. Its antigen is unknown. Within one base of it there is no much larger clone, and no base qualities were kept. Participants in the prospective study were enrolled through a virtual design, were aged about 18 to 90 years, and lived in 20 to 30 United States geographic areas. To assign participants to cohorts, the prospective study relied on clinical history that participants themselves reported in a screening survey and a study questionnaire. Recovered participants in ImmuneRACE Cohort 3 were defined as having two consecutive negative NP/OP PCR tests, clearance from a healthcare professional, or resolution of symptoms. Each participant in the prospective study had whole blood, serum and a nasopharyngeal or oropharyngeal swab collected by mobile phlebotomists. Additional blood draws and questionnaires over an approximately two-month period could optionally be provided by prospective study participants. Blood samples from the prospective study were shipped frozen or at room temperature prior to DNA extraction.

Including the terminal cysteine and phenylalanine, the CDR3 comprises 15 residues. Just CDR3 DNA is preserved here, 45 bases in frame from base 1. CDR1 is given as SGHRS and CDR2 as YFSETQ, both from the germline V gene. At the junction V is shortened by 7 bases and J by 4 bases; bases outside the gene matches: 10. The immunoSEQ Assay, a bias-controlled multiplex PCR, was used to amplify TCRbeta CDR3 regions from genomic DNA. The original pipeline was this. Within the assay, amplification of reference gene primers was used to estimate how many nucleated cells each sample contained. To quantify the absolute abundance of each unique TCRbeta CDR3 rearrangement, sequence reads were collapsed and filtered. For each sample, productive Simpson clonality was calculated as the square root of Simpson's diversity index across productive rearrangements. Entries here come from immuneACCESS through TCRdb and include only in-frame sequences with V and J called. Some clones fail to appear in such tables; in the studies checked, an unresolved V gene covers under half of the shortfall, and the cause of the remainder is unknown. D and trimming were read from the DNA, whereas the V and J calls and clone size are those reported in that table. This sample has fewer than 400,000 clones in its table, and 87% of those were observed once. Around 9% of the sample is taken by the ten largest.

This record belongs to a study of blood T cell repertoires in COVID-19 (TCRdb year 2020). About the investigation overall: Samples covering the acute and convalescent phases of COVID-19 were provided by collaborators in the United States, Italy and Spain. The material from the prospective study consisted of cDNA or gDNA derived from T cells, B-cell-depleted T cells, or PBMCs. Deeply sampled blood TCRbeta repertoires from subjects exposed to, actively infected with, or recovered from COVID-19 were included in the dataset. The repertoires were released in a freely available public database intended as a resource for research on the immune response to SARS-CoV-2. Samples were obtained from the ongoing ImmuneRACE study (first 160 participants) and from about 1,300 subjects provided by 6 global collaborators. Sample metadata almost always included a de-identified subject ID, COVID-19 status, age in years and sex. Where available, HLA class I and class II types were obtained from metadata supplied by the sample provider rather than from assay-based typing. Points the paper makes about the study in general: The amount of clinical and demographic metadata varied by source and participant and was provided uncurated.

This receptor chain uses TRBV5-1 and TRBJ2-3; the junction holds 9 bases that match TRBD1. The sample consisted of PBMCs or T cells enriched from blood (not recorded which). This sequence was found in a woman under 30 who had recovered from COVID-19. The nucleotides read TGCGCCAGCTTTACGGGACAGGGACTCGCAGATACGCAGTATTTT. Translated, this gives CASFTGQGLADTQYF. The CDR3, completed at both ends by the reference TRBV5-1 and TRBJ2-3 genes, gives the full variable domain KAGVTQTPRYLIKTRGQQVTLSCSPISGHRSVSWYQQTPGQGLQFLFEYFSETQRNKGNFPGRFSGRQFSNSRSEMNVSTLELGDSALYLCASFTGQGLADTQYFGPGTRLTVL.